This paragraph reports one T cell receptor beta chain. This specimen comes from a study of cytomegalovirus exposure and HLA in healthy donors. The germline V gene has CDR1 SNHLY and CDR2 FYNNEI. V shed 8 bases, J shed 5 bases, and the junction held 10 bases outside the gene matches. This CDR3 region has 14 residues. Primers: 60 Vbeta forward and 13 Jbeta reverse. Repertoires were generated with immunoSEQ multiplex PCR, while TCRdb's copy carries only in-frame clones and drops some. This sample's clone table lists around 77,000 clones. What was sequenced was PBMCs. This sequence joins TRBV2 and TRBJ2-7, with 9 bases that match TRBD1. The TCR was taken from a man aged 45 to 65 in good health and CMV-seropositive. This chain's CDR3 is CASRGQGQGHEQYF. The DNA of the CDR3 is TGTGCCAGCCGGGGACAGGGACAAGGCCACGAGCAGTACTTC.